This record concerns one T cell receptor (beta chain) sequence. Its antigen is not known. The length of the CDR3 is 14 residues. Germline lookup yields CDR1 ENHRY and CDR2 SYGVKD. V lost 6 bases, J lost 2 bases, and 11 bases lay in between. Any history of autoimmune disease or systemic immunosuppression disqualified patients. This specimen belongs to a study of OX40 agonist ivuxolimab in advanced cancers. Overall study: Averaging about 60 years in age, with a range of roughly 20 to 90, the cohort was about 85% male. Study-level points and caveats: Clonal expansion was seen in CD4+ and CD8+ blood T cells by week 6 at 0.1 to 3.0 mg/kg. There were, on average, more expanded clones in CD8+ T cells than in CD4+.

The protocol was immunoSEQ multiplex PCR, while the TCRdb copy is restricted to in-frame clones and leaves out a portion. The sample lists approximately 100,000 clones; 90% were seen once. The clonotype was recovered from an adult with an advanced solid tumor such as melanoma, head and neck, liver or kidney cancer. The rearrangement uses TRBV10-3 and TRBJ2-1, with D maybe TRBD1 (6 bases). The material sequenced was CD4+ or CD8+ T cells sorted from blood, taken in a trial of the OX40 agonist ivuxolimab. The CDR3 here is CAIRTGQTYNEQFF. CDR3 nucleotide sequence: TGTGCCATCAGGACGGGACAAACCTACAATGAGCAGTTCTTC.